The 19 T cell receptor beta chains below all came from one sample that was sequenced in a study of CD8 T cells in Susac syndrome. RNA totalling 0.5 to 1 ug underwent reverse transcription with random hexamers. Via MiXCR, TCRdb re-called the immunoSEQ multiplex PCR reads, giving one row per CDR3 protein. This sample has approximately 100,000 distinct CDR3 sequences, with around 90% found just once. The sample consisted of CD8+ T cells from PBMCs. The receptor set was obtained from a human donor in good health.

This clonotype was counted once. The V and J genes are TRBV20-1 and TRBJ2-5; D gene ambiguous. Germline V CDR1 and CDR2: DFQATT, SNEGSKA (reference sequence). V was trimmed by 8 bases and J by 5 bases, leaving 15 bases between them. CDR3 length: 12 amino acids. The CDR3 region has the DNA TGCAGTACTTTCTTGGGTGTCGAGACCCAGTACTTC. It translates to CSTFLGVETQYF.

The genes are TRBV29-1 and TRBJ1-1; possibly TRBD1 for D (5 bases). Germline CDR1 reads SQVTM; CDR2 reads ANQGSEA. Between the trimmed V and J ends, which lost 4 bases and 6 bases, there was a span of 18 bases. There are 14 residues in the CDR3. CDR3 protein: CSVVPSGRGAEAFF. The CDR3, as DNA: TGCAGCGTTGTACCCTCAGGGCGAGGGGCTGAAGCTTTCTTT.

The genes are TRBV29-1 and TRBJ2-7; D gene unclear. In germline, CDR1 is SQVTM, CDR2 ANQGSEA. This CDR3 contains 13 residues. Trimming cost V 4 bases and J 0 bases, with 10 bases left between them. The CDR3 loop is CSVVMGSSYEQYF. The CDR3 DNA sequence: TGCAGCGTTGTAATGGGCAGCTCCTACGAGCAGTACTTC.

The gene calls are TRBV5-1 and TRBJ2-2, with TRBD1 as a possible D gene (6 bases). CDR3 length: 15 amino acids. Germline CDR1 SGHRS, CDR2 YFSETQ. The ends were cut back, 1 base at V and 0 bases at J, with 7 bases in the middle. CDR3 nucleotides: TGCGCCAGCAGCTTGACAGGGCCGAACACCGGGGAGCTGTTTTTT. Amino acid sequence: CASSLTGPNTGELFF.

V is TRBV27 and J is TRBJ2-4; 9 nucleotides align to TRBD2. The CDR3 consists of 16 residues. Unmatched junction bases numbered 11, after V lost 2 bases and J lost 9 bases. The germline V gene has CDR1 MNHEY and CDR2 SMNVEV (reference sequence). The CDR3 DNA is TGTGCCAGCAGTTTAATTAGCGGGAGTCACGTCGGCATTCAGTACTTC. This encodes CASSLISGSHVGIQYF.

The V call is TRBV6-1, the J call TRBJ2-1; D possibly corresponds to TRBD2 (5 bases). The V gene lost 2 bases and the J gene lost 0 bases, with 8 bases spanning the gap. CDR3 size: 15 residues. Per germline, CDR1 MNHNS and CDR2 SASEGT. For the CDR3, the DNA is TGTGCCAGCAGTGAACTAGCCAACTCCTACAATGAGCAGTTCTTC. Its protein product is CASSELANSYNEQFF.

The J gene is TRBJ1-1, the V gene TRBV20-1; 7 nucleotides agree with TRBD1. CDR1 and CDR2 (germline): DFQATT, SNEGSKA (reference sequence). V lost 6 bases, J lost 4 bases, and 5 bases stayed unmatched. This CDR3 region has 12 residues. CDR3 nucleotide sequence: TGCAGTGCCAACGAGGGGGCCACTGAAGCTTTCTTT. It codes for CSANEGATEAFF.

For the CDR3, the DNA is TGTGCCAGCAGTTTATCGGCCCCTGGGGCCAACGTCCTGACTTTC. Translated, it gives CASSLSAPGANVLTF. V gene TRBV27 combines with J gene TRBJ2-6; D uncertain. CDR1 is MNHEY and CDR2 is SMNVEV in the germline V gene (reference sequence). CDR3 size: 15 residues. V was trimmed by 0 bases and J by 2 bases, leaving 5 bases between them.

This rearrangement joins TRBV6-2 or TRBV6-3 to TRBJ2-5; the D gene is possibly TRBD2 (5 bases). V lost 7 bases, J lost 6 bases, and 12 bases lay in between. The germline gives CDR1 MNHEY, CDR2 SVGEGT. The CDR3 length is 12 residues. The CDR3 protein is CASNGPGKTQYF. For the CDR3, the DNA is TGTGCCAGCAACGGTCCGGGAAAGACCCAGTACTTC.

The rearrangement links TRBV4-3 to TRBJ2-7, with 8 bases matching TRBD1. This CDR3 spans 15 amino acids. CDR1 is LGHNA, CDR2 YSLEER, per germline. The V and J ends lost 1 base and 0 bases, in that order; junction bases with no gene match: 2. The CDR3 DNA reads as TGCGCCAGCAGCCAAGCTCAGGGGGCCTCCTACGAGCAGTACTTC. Translation gives CASSQAQGASYEQYF.

The CDR3, as DNA: TGTGCCAGCAGCCCCCAGCCCGGGACAGAGAAAGAGACCCAGTACTTC. Translation: CASSPQPGTEKETQYF. The rearrangement joins TRBV7-2 to TRBJ2-5, with 7 bases fitting TRBD1. The CDR3 contains 16 residues. In germline, CDR1 is SGHTA, CDR2 FQGNSA. Trimming removed 5 bases from V and 3 bases from J; junction bases left unmatched: 12.

V gene TRBV4-3 combines with J gene TRBJ2-7; a weak D match, TRBD2 (5 bases). V was clipped by 0 bases and J by 6 bases, with 15 bases between them. Germline loops: CDR1 LGHNA, CDR2 YSLEER. The CDR3 spans 15 residues. This chain's CDR3 is CASSQDLGVWSEQYF. The CDR3 DNA reads TGCGCCAGCAGCCAAGATTTGGGAGTTTGGAGCGAGCAGTACTTC.

The gene calls are TRBV29-1 and TRBJ2-2; 9 bases are shared with TRBD1. The CDR3 has 13 residues. Germline CDR1 SQVTM, CDR2 ANQGSEA. Losses at the gene ends were 7 bases for V and 4 bases for J; bases not matched to a gene: 4. As DNA, the CDR3 is TGCAGCGCCCGACAGGGGGGCACCGGGGAGCTGTTTTTT. It translates to CSARQGGTGELFF.

The chain couples TRBV25-1 to TRBJ2-1; possibly TRBD2 for D (6 bases). This CDR3 has 13 amino acids. Germline CDR1 MGHDK, CDR2 SYGVNS. The V end lost 8 bases, the J end lost 5 bases, and 13 bases lay between the germline ends. The CDR3 loop reads CASSQGLDNEQFF. CDR3 nucleotides: TGTGCCAGCTCCCAGGGACTCGACAATGAGCAGTTCTTC.

About this clonotype: The limits of the CDR3 on the DNA are not certain, so only TCRdb's listed CDR3 is given. The chain employs TRBV12-3 or TRBV12-4 and TRBJ1-5. Termini included, the CDR3 measures 14 amino acids. CDR3 in amino acids: CASSFLAGHQPQHF.

The rearrangement uses TRBV7-2 and TRBJ2-1; no definite D call. Germline CDR1 SGHTA, CDR2 FQGNSA. The CDR3 is 15 residues long. V lost 1 base to trimming and J lost 3 bases, with 10 bases between them. As DNA, the CDR3 is TGTGCCAGCAGCTTAGTAGCAGCGTACTACAATGAGCAGTTCTTC. The encoded protein is CASSLVAAYYNEQFF.

The chain has TRBV20-1 and TRBJ2-5; D may be TRBD1 (5 bases). CDR1 and CDR2 from the germline V gene are DFQATT and SNEGSKA (reference sequence). The CDR3 sequence is 14 residues long. V lost 2 bases, J lost 3 bases, and 13 bases lay in between. Here the CDR3 reads CSARSPGSKETQYF. The DNA for the CDR3 is TGCAGTGCTAGATCCCCAGGGTCCAAAGAGACCCAGTACTTC.

This clonotype was observed once. This chain connects TRBV11-2 to TRBJ2-1; 7 bases match TRBD1. The V gene end was trimmed by 1 base and the J gene end by 8 bases; junction bases not matched to a gene: 8. Germline V gene data show CDR1 as SGHAT and CDR2 as FQNNGV. This CDR3 spans 15 amino acids. The CDR3 is CASSLGGQSIYEQFF. CDR3 DNA sequence: TGTGCCAGCAGCTTAGGGGGACAGTCCATCTATGAGCAGTTCTTC.

The rearrangement uses TRBV12-3 or TRBV12-4 and TRBJ1-6; 8 bases map to TRBD1. This CDR3 has 13 amino acids. Germline trimming cut 3 bases from V and 9 bases from J; bases unmatched to any gene: 1. This CDR3 is CASSLDRVSPLHF. The CDR3, as DNA: TGTGCCAGCAGTTTGGACAGGGTTTCACCCCTCCACTTT.